This TCR beta chain was documented in a study of technical replicates of blood from a few donors. The protocol was immunoSEQ multiplex PCR, while the TCRdb copy is restricted to in-frame clones and leaves out a portion. The table lists 65,000 to 95,000 clones, 85% to 95% of them singletons. With 8 bases removed from V and 8 bases from J, the gap between germline ends came to 15 bases. The germline gives CDR1 MNHEY, CDR2 SVGAGI. The CDR3 sequence is 12 residues long. The TCR originated in a human donor in good health. Material: T cells isolated from PBMCs. The chain recombines TRBV6-5 with TRBJ1-2, with D hard to call. CDR3 amino acids: CASYPPTKGYTF. CDR3 nucleotide sequence: TGTGCCAGCTACCCACCAACTAAAGGCTACACCTTC.